This T cell receptor beta chain comes out of a study of control samples from healthy donors and cancer patients. V was cut by 2 bases and J by 5 bases, with 7 bases left in between. The length of the CDR3 is 13 residues. Germline CDR1 WNHNN, CDR2 SYGVQD (reference sequence). Only a few counts were recorded for this clone. The repertoire was sequenced with immunoSEQ multiplex PCR; TCRdb's copy has only in-frame clones and lacks some. The data contain about 120,000 clones, roughly 90% of them seen just once; the ten biggest clones take up around 2%. The sample comprised blood. This chain links TRBV10-1 with TRBJ1-5; a weak D match, TRBD1 (5 bases). The receptor comes from a man younger than 35 in good health. This CDR3 is CASSERGYQPQHF. Here the CDR3 DNA reads TGCGCCAGCAGTGAGCGGGGGTATCAGCCCCAGCATTTT.